This is a list of T cell receptor beta chains from one sample in a study of OX40 agonist ivuxolimab in advanced cancers. This table comes from immunoSEQ multiplex PCR, and its TCRdb copy is limited to in-frame clones, with some not included. The sample has 11,000 or so clones, 87% seen once. Sequences were derived from CD4+ or CD8+ T cells sorted from blood, sampled in a trial of the OX40 agonist ivuxolimab. The receptors here all came from an adult with an advanced solid tumor such as melanoma, head and neck, liver or kidney cancer. Each CDR3 is given with its conserved first and last residue. Fields, in order: V gene, D gene, J gene, clone size, CDR3 DNA, CDR3 protein. The D gene is left open where the match is weak. The listing skips clone size in some rows; elsewhere it reads once, few, many or a size class.

v_call: TRBV7-9; d_call: .; j_call: TRBJ2-2; clone_size: once; cdr3_nt: TGTGCCAGCCCCCCCGGGGAGCTGTTTTTT; cdr3_aa: CASPPGELFF
v_call: TRBV15; d_call: TRBD2; j_call: TRBJ2-5; clone_size: .; cdr3_nt: TGTGCCACCAGTCACCCAAGGTCGACTAGCGGACAAGAGACCCAGTACTTC; cdr3_aa: CATSHPRSTSGQETQYF
v_call: TRBV2; d_call: .; j_call: TRBJ2-7; clone_size: .; cdr3_nt: TGTGCCAGCAGTGCAGGCAGCTACGAGCAGTACTTC; cdr3_aa: CASSAGSYEQYF
v_call: TRBV28; d_call: .; j_call: TRBJ2-4; clone_size: once; cdr3_nt: TGTGCCAGCAGTTCCCGAGGGGTGACCAAAAACATTCAGTACTTC; cdr3_aa: CASSSRGVTKNIQYF
v_call: TRBV5-4; d_call: TRBD1; j_call: TRBJ2-2; clone_size: .; cdr3_nt: TGTGCCAGCAGCCCGGGACAGGGGACCGGGGAGCTGTTTTTT; cdr3_aa: CASSPGQGTGELFF
v_call: TRBV30; d_call: .; j_call: TRBJ2-2; clone_size: few; cdr3_nt: TGTGCCTGGAGTACTTTAGCGGACGGGACCGGGGAGCTGTTTTTT; cdr3_aa: CAWSTLADGTGELFF
v_call: TRBV6-1; d_call: .; j_call: TRBJ1-1; clone_size: .; cdr3_nt: TGTGCCAGCAGCGACTGGCAGTTGAACACTGAAGCTTTCTTT; cdr3_aa: CASSDWQLNTEAFF
v_call: TRBV19; d_call: .; j_call: TRBJ1-5; clone_size: .; cdr3_nt: TGTGCCAGTGGATTACAGGGTATGAGCAATCAGCCCCAGCATTTT; cdr3_aa: CASGLQGMSNQPQHF
v_call: TRBV4-1; d_call: TRBD1; j_call: TRBJ1-2; clone_size: .; cdr3_nt: TGCGCCAGCAGCCAGTCCCACAGGGGTGGCTACACCTTC; cdr3_aa: CASSQSHRGGYTF
v_call: TRBV5-6; d_call: .; j_call: TRBJ2-3; clone_size: .; cdr3_nt: TGTGCCAGCAGCTGGGGGAACCCAGATACGCAGTATTTT; cdr3_aa: CASSWGNPDTQYF
v_call: TRBV11-2; d_call: TRBD2; j_call: TRBJ2-1; clone_size: .; cdr3_nt: TGTGCCAGCAGCTTGACTAGCGGCAACCTAAACAATGAGCAGTTCTTC; cdr3_aa: CASSLTSGNLNNEQFF
v_call: TRBV7-6; d_call: .; j_call: TRBJ2-3; clone_size: .; cdr3_nt: TGTGCCAGCAGCTTCGGGCGCGATACGCAGTATTTT; cdr3_aa: CASSFGRDTQYF
v_call: TRBV7-3; d_call: TRBD1; j_call: TRBJ2-5; clone_size: .; cdr3_nt: TGTGCCAGCAGCCATCCGGGACAGCAAGAGACCCAGTACTTC; cdr3_aa: CASSHPGQQETQYF
v_call: TRBV28; d_call: TRBD2; j_call: TRBJ2-1; clone_size: once; cdr3_nt: TGTGCCAGCAGTCCGACTAGCGGCTCCTACAATGAGCAGTTCTTC; cdr3_aa: CASSPTSGSYNEQFF
v_call: TRBV4-1; d_call: TRBD1; j_call: TRBJ2-5; clone_size: .; cdr3_nt: TGCGCCAGCAGGGACTTACAGGGGGCCCATGAGACCCAGTACTTC; cdr3_aa: CASRDLQGAHETQYF
v_call: TRBV29-1; d_call: TRBD1; j_call: TRBJ2-1; clone_size: .; cdr3_nt: TGCAGCGTCGGAAAAACGACAGGGGCCAATGAGCAGTTCTTC; cdr3_aa: CSVGKTTGANEQFF
v_call: TRBV7-8; d_call: .; j_call: TRBJ2-2; clone_size: .; cdr3_nt: TGTGCCAGCTACCTGCGAGAGGACACCGGGGAGCTGTTTTTT; cdr3_aa: CASYLREDTGELFF
v_call: TRBV7-9; d_call: .; j_call: TRBJ1-1; clone_size: .; cdr3_nt: TGTGCCAGCAGCTTAGAGGGGAACACTGAAGCTTTCTTT; cdr3_aa: CASSLEGNTEAFF
v_call: TRBV6-4; d_call: .; j_call: TRBJ2-1; clone_size: .; cdr3_nt: TGTGCCAGCAGGGGACTTCCTCAGGACGATGAGCAGTTCTTC; cdr3_aa: CASRGLPQDDEQFF
v_call: TRBV21-1; d_call: .; j_call: TRBJ2-7; clone_size: once; cdr3_nt: TGTGCCAGCAGCACGGACAGGACCTACGAGCAGTACTTC; cdr3_aa: CASSTDRTYEQYF